The text below deals with one T cell receptor (beta chain). The antigen remains unidentified. Repertoires were generated with immunoSEQ multiplex PCR, while TCRdb's copy carries only in-frame clones and drops some. This table has about 59,000 clones, roughly 90% appearing once. These data are taken from a study of OX40 agonist ivuxolimab in advanced cancers. Study-level points and caveats: Compared with CD4+, CD8+ T cells on average had more expanded clones. Some of the nonresponding patients also showed low levels of normalized T-cell clonal expansion.

V was trimmed by 1 base and J by 3 bases, leaving 19 bases between them. CDR1 and CDR2 from the germline V gene are MGHRA and YSYEKL. This CDR3 is 17 amino acids long. The chain combines TRBV4-1 with TRBJ2-7, with TRBD2 as a possible D gene (5 bases). The sequence was obtained from an adult with an advanced solid tumor such as melanoma, head and neck, liver or kidney cancer. The sequencing used CD4+ or CD8+ T cells sorted from blood, collected in a trial of the OX40 agonist ivuxolimab. The CDR3 reads CASSQVGWGSRDYEQYF. CDR3 sequence (DNA): TGCGCCAGCAGCCAAGTAGGGTGGGGTAGCCGGGACTACGAGCAGTACTTC.